The present entry profiles one TCR beta chain with its context. These data are taken from a study of cytomegalovirus exposure and HLA in healthy donors. Study-level background: T cells numbering about 200 million yielded 100 million to 120 million unique TCR beta sequences in an earlier analysis.

This CDR3 is 13 amino acids long. Germline assignment: CDR1 MGHDK and CDR2 SYGVNS. The V gene lost 0 bases and the J gene lost 6 bases, with 8 bases spanning the gap. PCR involved 60 Vbeta and 13 Jbeta primers. Sequenced by immunoSEQ multiplex PCR; TCRdb stores in-frame clones only, minus some. The sample lists around 130,000 clones, around 80% occurring once. Input material: PBMCs. The chain employs TRBV25-1 and TRBJ1-1; D remains unclear. This TCR was recovered from a woman between 18 and 29 years old in good health and CMV-seronegative. CDR3 DNA sequence: TGTGCCAGCAGTGAATATTCGAGAGCTGAAGCTTTCTTT. Translation gives CASSEYSRAEAFF.